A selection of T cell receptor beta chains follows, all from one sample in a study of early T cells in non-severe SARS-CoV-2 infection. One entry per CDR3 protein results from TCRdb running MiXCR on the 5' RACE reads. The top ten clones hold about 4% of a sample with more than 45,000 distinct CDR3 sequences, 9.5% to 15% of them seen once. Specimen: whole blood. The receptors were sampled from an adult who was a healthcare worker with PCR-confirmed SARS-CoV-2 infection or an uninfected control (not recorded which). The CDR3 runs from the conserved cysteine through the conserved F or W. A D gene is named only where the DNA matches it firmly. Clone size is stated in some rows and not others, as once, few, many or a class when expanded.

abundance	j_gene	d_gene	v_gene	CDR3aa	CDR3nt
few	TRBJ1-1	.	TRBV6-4	CASWYLNTEAFF	TGTGCCAGCTGGTACTTGAACACTGAAGCTTTCTTT
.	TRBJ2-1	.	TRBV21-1	CASSPHCGTGGYNEQFF	TGTGCCAGCAGCCCCCACTGCGGGACAGGGGGCTACAATGAGCAGTTCTTC
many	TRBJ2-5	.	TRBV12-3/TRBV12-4	CASSLGGGVGETQYF	TGTGCCAGCAGTTTAGGAGGGGGAGTGGGAGAGACCCAGTACTTC
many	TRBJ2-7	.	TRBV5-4	CASSLVERGAYEQYF	TGTGCCAGCAGCCTCGTCGAGAGGGGAGCCTACGAGCAGTACTTC
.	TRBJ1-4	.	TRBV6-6	CASSYGGDGEKLFF	TGTGCCAGCAGTTATGGCGGGGATGGTGAAAAACTGTTTTTT
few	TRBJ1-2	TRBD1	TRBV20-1	CSAYILSGTANYGYTF	TGCAGTGCCTACATCTTGTCCGGGACAGCTAACTATGGCTACACCTTC
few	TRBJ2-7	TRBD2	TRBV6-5	CASSYSSLAAPSYEQYF	TGTGCCAGCAGTTACTCATCCCTAGCGGCCCCCTCCTACGAGCAGTACTTC
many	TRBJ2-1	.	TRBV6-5	CASSSGLKYGVEQFF	TGTGCCAGCAGCTCAGGGTTAAAGTACGGCGTTGAGCAGTTCTTC
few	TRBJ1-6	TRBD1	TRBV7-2	CASSLGQGRSPLHF	TGTGCCAGCAGCTTGGGACAGGGTAGATCACCCCTCCACTTT
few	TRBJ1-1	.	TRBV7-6	CASSLAGNTEAFF	TGTGCCAGCAGCTTAGCAGGGAACACTGAAGCTTTCTTT
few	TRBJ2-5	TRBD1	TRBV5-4	CASRRTGVQETQYF	TGTGCCAGCAGGAGAACAGGGGTCCAAGAGACCCAGTACTTC
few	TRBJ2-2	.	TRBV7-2	CASSLGRNTGELFF	TGTGCCAGCAGCTTGGGGCGGAACACCGGGGAGCTGTTTTTT
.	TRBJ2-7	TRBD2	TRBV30	CARSTPGLAAYEQYF	TGTGCCAGGAGTACACCGGGACTAGCGGCCTACGAGCAGTACTTC
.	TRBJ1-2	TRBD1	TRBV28	CASSLRGTGYHYGYTF	TGTGCCAGCAGTTTACGGGGGACAGGGTATCACTATGGCTACACCTTC
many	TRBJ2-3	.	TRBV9	CASSVGKGMRTDTQYF	TGTGCCAGCAGCGTAGGAAAGGGTATGAGGACAGATACGCAGTATTTT
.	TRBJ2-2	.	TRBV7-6	CASSLADTGELFF	TGTGCCAGCAGCTTAGCGGACACCGGGGAGCTGTTTTTT
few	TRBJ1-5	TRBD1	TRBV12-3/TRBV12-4	CASSSRQGYQPQHF	TGTGCCAGCAGCTCTCGACAGGGGTATCAGCCCCAGCATTTT
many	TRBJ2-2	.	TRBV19	CASSLGTNTGELFF	TGTGCCAGTAGTTTGGGTACGAACACCGGGGAGCTGTTTTTT
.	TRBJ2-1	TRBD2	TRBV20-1	CSAGQGERTSGRTYNEQFF	TGCAGTGCTGGACAGGGCGAGCGGACTAGCGGGAGGACTTACAATGAGCAGTTCTTC
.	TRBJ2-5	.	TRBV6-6	CASSYPAGETQYF	TGTGCCAGCAGTTACCCGGCAGGGGAGACCCAGTACTTC
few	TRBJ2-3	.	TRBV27	CASSPLWGTAGDTQYF	TGTGCCAGCAGTCCGCTATGGGGGACGGCAGGAGATACGCAGTATTTT
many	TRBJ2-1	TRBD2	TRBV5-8	CASSLGGSVNEQFF	TGTGCCAGCAGCTTGGGCGGGAGTGTGAATGAGCAGTTCTTC
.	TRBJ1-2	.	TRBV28	CASSLSGTSGYTF	TGTGCCAGCAGTTTATCTGGCACCTCAGGCTACACCTTC
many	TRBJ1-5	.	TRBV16	CASSQSAGVGNQPQHF	TGTGCCAGCAGCCAATCTGCCGGGGTTGGAAATCAGCCCCAGCATTTT
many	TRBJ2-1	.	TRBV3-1	CASSLYEGTEQFF	TGTGCCAGCAGCCTCTACGAGGGGACTGAGCAGTTCTTC
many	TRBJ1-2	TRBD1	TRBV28	CASSPHATGTGYTF	TGTGCCAGCAGCCCACACGCGACAGGGACTGGCTACACCTTC
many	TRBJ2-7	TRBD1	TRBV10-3	CAIAGQVLSYEQYF	TGTGCCATCGCCGGACAGGTCCTCTCCTACGAGCAGTACTTC
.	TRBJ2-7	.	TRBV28	CASSLPLDSYEQYF	TGTGCCAGCAGTTTACCCCTGGACAGCTACGAGCAGTACTTC
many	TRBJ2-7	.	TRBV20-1	CSASRAGVSYEQYF	TGCAGTGCCTCCCGAGCAGGGGTTTCCTACGAGCAGTACTTC
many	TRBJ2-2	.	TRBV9	CASSVAVGGSTGELFF	TGTGCCAGCAGCGTAGCCGTGGGGGGCAGCACCGGGGAGCTGTTTTTT
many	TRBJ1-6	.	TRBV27	CASRPRGNSPLHF	TGTGCCAGCAGGCCCCGGGGTAATTCACCCCTCCACTTT
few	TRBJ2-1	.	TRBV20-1	CSASSSVYNEQFF	TGCAGTGCTTCCTCTAGCGTCTACAATGAGCAGTTCTTC
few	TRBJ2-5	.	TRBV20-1	CSATWQETQYF	TGCAGTGCTACCTGGCAAGAGACCCAGTACTTC
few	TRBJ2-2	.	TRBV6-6	CASSSGLMTNTGELFF	TGTGCCAGCAGCTCAGGGCTTATGACGAACACCGGGGAGCTGTTTTTT
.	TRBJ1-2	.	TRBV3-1	CASSAGTIRGYTF	TGTGCCAGCAGCGCCGGGACAATACGTGGCTACACCTTC
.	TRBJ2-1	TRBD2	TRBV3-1	CASSQVAGDYNEQFF	TGTGCCAGCAGCCAAGTAGCGGGAGACTACAATGAGCAGTTCTTC
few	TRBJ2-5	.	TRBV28	CASRTSPETQYF	TGTGCCAGCAGAACTAGCCCAGAGACCCAGTACTTC
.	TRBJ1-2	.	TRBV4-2	CASSQAGNYGYTF	TGTGCCAGCAGCCAAGCAGGGAACTATGGCTACACCTTC
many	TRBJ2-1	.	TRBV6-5	CASSNTGLFPFF	TGTGCCAGCAGTAACACAGGGCTCTTCCCGTTCTTC
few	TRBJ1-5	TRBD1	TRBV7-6	CASSSGQGNQPQHF	TGTGCCAGCAGCTCGGGACAGGGCAATCAGCCCCAGCATTTT
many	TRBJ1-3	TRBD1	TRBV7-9	CASSSRQGADTIYF	TGTGCCAGCAGCTCCCGACAGGGGGCGGACACCATATATTTT
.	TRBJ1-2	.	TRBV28	CASSSPGDRLDGYTF	TGTGCCAGCAGCTCCCCTGGGGACCGCCTCGATGGCTACACCTTC
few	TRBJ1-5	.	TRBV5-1	CASSLVGAQPQHF	TGCGCCAGCAGCTTGGTAGGGGCCCAGCCCCAGCATTTT
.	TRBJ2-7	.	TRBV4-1	CASSQTDRPYEQYF	TGCGCCAGCAGCCAGACGGACAGACCCTACGAGCAGTACTTC
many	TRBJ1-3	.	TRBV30	CAWSSVDTIYF	TGTGCCTGGAGTTCGGTGGACACCATATATTTT
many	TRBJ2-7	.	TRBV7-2	CASSPTQGYEQYF	TGTGCCAGCAGCCCAACACAGGGCTACGAGCAGTACTTC
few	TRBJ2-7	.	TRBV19	CASSMRAYEQYF	TGTGCCAGTAGTATGAGGGCCTACGAGCAGTACTTC
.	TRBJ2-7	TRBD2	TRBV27	CASSPISSGRIYEQYF	TGTGCCAGCAGTCCAATTTCTAGCGGGAGGATATACGAGCAGTACTTC
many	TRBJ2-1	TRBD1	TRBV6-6	CASRKGTEINEQFF	TGTGCCAGCAGGAAAGGGACAGAGATCAATGAGCAGTTCTTC
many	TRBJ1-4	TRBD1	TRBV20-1	CSALQGDQVGLEKLFF	TGCAGTGCTCTACAGGGGGACCAGGTCGGGCTTGAAAAACTGTTTTTT